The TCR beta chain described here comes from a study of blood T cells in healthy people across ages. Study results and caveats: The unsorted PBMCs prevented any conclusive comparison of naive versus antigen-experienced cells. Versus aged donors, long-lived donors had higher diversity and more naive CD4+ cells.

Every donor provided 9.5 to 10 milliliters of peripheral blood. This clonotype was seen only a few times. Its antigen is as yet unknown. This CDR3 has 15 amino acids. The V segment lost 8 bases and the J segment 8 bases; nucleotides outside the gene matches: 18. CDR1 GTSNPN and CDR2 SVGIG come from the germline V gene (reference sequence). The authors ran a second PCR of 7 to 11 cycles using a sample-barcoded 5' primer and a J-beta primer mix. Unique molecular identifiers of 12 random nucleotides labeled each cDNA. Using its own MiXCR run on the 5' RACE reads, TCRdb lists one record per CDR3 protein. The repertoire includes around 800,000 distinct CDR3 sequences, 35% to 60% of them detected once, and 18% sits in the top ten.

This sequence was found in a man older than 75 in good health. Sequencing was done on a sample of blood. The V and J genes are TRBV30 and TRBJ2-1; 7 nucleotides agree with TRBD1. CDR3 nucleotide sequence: TGTGCCACCAGCGGCCGGGACAGAACTCGAGATGAGCAGTTCTTC. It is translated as CATSGRDRTRDEQFF.